What follows are 32 T cell receptor beta chains derived from one specimen sequenced in a study of radiation and T cells in renal cell carcinoma. As for time point: blood 2 weeks post-SBRT. Treatment meaning: 15 Gy SBRT to primary tumor, nephrectomy 4 weeks later. Sequenced by immunoSEQ multiplex PCR; TCRdb stores in-frame clones only, minus some. The sample lists some 26,000 clones; approximately 84% were seen once. This specimen was blood, taken from a patient whose treatment included radiotherapy and nephrectomy. The receptors were gathered from a man between 60 and 75 years old with renal cell carcinoma.

The V call is TRBV7-2, the J call TRBJ2-7, with D perhaps being TRBD1 or TRBD2 (5 bases each). The V end lost 0 bases, the J end lost 5 bases, and 14 bases lay between the germline ends. Per the germline V gene, CDR1 is SGHTA and CDR2 is FQGNSA. The CDR3 has 15 residues. CDR3 loop: CASSLAGTIPNEQYF. The CDR3 nucleotides read TGTGCCAGCAGCTTAGCCGGGACCATACCCAACGAGCAGTACTTC.

The rearrangement links TRBV7-9 to TRBJ2-7; 8 bases fit TRBD2. CDR1 is SEHNR and CDR2 is FQNEAQ in the germline V gene (reference sequence). V lost 7 bases and J lost 2; bases outside the gene matches: 13. The CDR3 covers 16 residues. The CDR3 DNA is TGTGCCAGCACCTATTTGGGTAGCGGGGAAGCCTACGAGCAGTACTTC. It yields the protein CASTYLGSGEAYEQYF.

Written as DNA, the CDR3 is TGTGCCAGCAGTTTAGGGGGAGGCAATCAGCCCCAGCATTTT. Protein sequence: CASSLGGGNQPQHF. The chain carries TRBV6-5 and TRBJ1-5; D may be TRBD1 (6 bases). Per the germline V gene, CDR1 is MNHEY and CDR2 is SVGAGI. The CDR3 spans 14 residues. V was trimmed by 4 bases and J by 2 bases, leaving 9 bases between them.

The table lists this clone with a count of one. This chain connects TRBV9 to TRBJ2-1; a possible D gene is TRBD2 (7 bases). V lost 4 bases, J lost 4 bases, and 15 bases lay in between. Germline CDR1 and CDR2: SGDLS and YYNGEE. The length of the CDR3 is 15 residues. CDR3 residues: CASSPGDYLYNEQFF. DNA of the CDR3: TGTGCCAGCAGCCCAGGGGACTACTTATACAATGAGCAGTTCTTC.

This chain links TRBV18 with TRBJ2-7, with TRBD2 matching over 10 bases. After removal of 2 bases from V and 5 bases from J, the junction contained 9 bases not matched to a gene. Germline CDR1 reads KGHSH; CDR2 reads LQKENI. This CDR3 comprises 16 residues. The CDR3 protein is CASSPVPTSGSDEQYF. CDR3 nucleotides: TGTGCCAGCTCACCAGTTCCGACTAGCGGGTCTGACGAGCAGTACTTC.

This clone occurred a few times. CDR3 coding DNA: TGTGCCATCAGTGAGACAGGGGGGAGGTCACCCCTCCACTTT. Translated: CAISETGGRSPLHF. This rearrangement joins TRBV10-3 to TRBJ1-6, with 8 nucleotides matching TRBD1. The germline gives CDR1 ENHRY, CDR2 SYGVKD. The length of the CDR3 is 14 residues. The V and J ends lost 2 bases and 10 bases, in that order; junction bases with no gene match: 4.

The J gene is TRBJ1-6, the V gene TRBV9; D remains unclear. The V end was cut by 4 bases, the J end by 8 bases, with 10 bases between. Germline loops: CDR1 SGDLS, CDR2 YYNGEE. This CDR3 comprises 13 residues. CDR3 bases: TGTGCCAGCAGCCCCGGACCCTATTCACCCCTCCACTTT. As protein: CASSPGPYSPLHF.

This chain uses TRBV5-6 with TRBJ1-1; 7 bases line up with TRBD1. This CDR3 has 13 amino acids. Unmatched junction bases numbered 5, after V lost 4 bases and J lost 5 bases. Germline V lookup: CDR1 SGHDT, CDR2 YYEEEE. CDR3 amino acids: CASSRHRGTEAFF. The CDR3 bases are TGTGCCAGCAGCAGACACAGGGGTACTGAAGCTTTCTTT.

The chain joins TRBV20-1 to TRBJ2-7; D gene unclear. Trimming took off 6 bases at V and 5 bases at J, with 11 bases between the two ends. This CDR3 is 11 amino acids long. The V gene's germline CDR1 is DFQATT and CDR2 SNEGSKA (reference sequence). CDR3 amino acids: CSAPLNDEQYF. The CDR3 nucleotides are TGCAGTGCCCCCCTGAACGACGAGCAGTACTTC.

The chain links TRBV5-5 to TRBJ2-3; 8 bases match TRBD2. Germline V gene data show CDR1 as SGHKS and CDR2 as YYEKEE (reference sequence). Trimming removed 3 bases from V and 2 bases from J; junction bases left unmatched: 2. The CDR3 sequence is 14 residues long. This CDR3 reads CASSSGGNTDTQYF. CDR3 bases: TGTGCCAGCAGCTCGGGGGGGAACACAGATACGCAGTATTTT. The full variable domain, in which reference TRBV5-5 and TRBJ2-3 provide the parts outside the CDR3, is DAGVTQSPTHLIKTRGQQVTLRCSPISGHKSVSWYQQVLGQGPQFIFQYYEKEERGRGNFPDRFSARQFPNYSSELNVNALLLGDSALYLCASSSGGNTDTQYFGPGTRLTVL.

In its sample, this clone was seen once. The genes are TRBV5-1 and TRBJ2-2; D is possibly TRBD1 (6 bases). This CDR3 spans 16 amino acids. Germline CDR1 SGHRS, CDR2 YFSETQ. With 0 bases removed from V and 7 bases from J, the gap between germline ends came to 16 bases. The CDR3 reads CASSLAARGDGGELFF. Written as DNA, the CDR3 is TGCGCCAGCAGCTTGGCGGCCAGGGGAGACGGCGGGGAGCTGTTTTTT.

The J gene is TRBJ2-1, the V gene TRBV27; D is unresolved. The CDR3 is 17 amino acids. Germline CDR1 reads MNHEY; CDR2 reads SMNVEV (reference sequence). The ends were cut back, 2 bases at V and 10 bases at J, with 24 bases in the middle. CDR3 nucleotides: TGTGCCAGCAGTTTAATGGGATTCGGGCCGCCGGCGGCGGAGCAGTTCTTC. It encodes CASSLMGFGPPAAEQFF.

The chain joins TRBV6-5 to TRBJ2-7; TRBD2 aligns across 14 bases. V was pared by 6 bases and J by 6 bases, with 7 bases of the junction left unmatched. Germline CDR1 reads MNHEY; CDR2 reads SVGAGI. The CDR3 sequence is 15 residues long. The CDR3 DNA reads TGTGCCAGCAGACCTCCGGGACTAGCGGGAGCCGAGCAGTACTTC. Its translation: CASRPPGLAGAEQYF.

The chain links TRBV4-1 to TRBJ1-3; D gene unclear. CDR1 and CDR2 from the germline V gene are MGHRA and YSYEKL. The CDR3 runs 13 residues. V shed 0 bases and J shed 6 bases, with 6 bases lying between them. CDR3 sequence reads: CASSQDPPNTIYF. The CDR3, as DNA: TGCGCCAGCAGCCAAGACCCCCCAAACACCATATATTTT.

The CDR3 sequence: CASSLWEEQYF. The DNA for the CDR3 is TGTGCCAGCAGTTTATGGGAGGAGCAGTACTTC. The chain recombines TRBV28 with TRBJ2-7; no clear D gene. V was pared by 0 bases and J by 7 bases, with 4 bases between. Germline V gene data show CDR1 as MDHEN and CDR2 as SYDVKM. CDR3 length: 11 residues.

V usage is TRBV7-9 and J usage is TRBJ2-1; D possibly matches TRBD1 or TRBD2 (5 bases each). Trimming removed 5 bases from V and 2 bases from J, with 13 bases in between. The CDR3 loop spans 15 amino acids. CDR1 is SEHNR and CDR2 is FQNEAQ in the germline V gene (reference sequence). CDR3 bases: TGTGCCAGCAGCCCGCCCGGGACCACCTACAATGAGCAGTTCTTC. This encodes CASSPPGTTYNEQFF.

The chain combines TRBV27 with TRBJ2-1, with D unresolved. The CDR3 runs 15 residues. Germline assignment: CDR1 MNHEY and CDR2 SMNVEV (reference sequence). The V end was cut by 0 bases, the J end by 3 bases, with 9 bases between. This chain's CDR3 is CASSLSRRYYNEQFF. The CDR3 DNA follows: TGTGCCAGCAGTTTATCGCGCAGGTACTACAATGAGCAGTTCTTC.

J is TRBJ2-2 and V is TRBV19; 10 bases are shared with TRBD2. J lost 8 bases, V lost 3 bases, and 3 bases had no gene match. The CDR3 covers 14 residues. The germline gives CDR1 LNHDA, CDR2 SQIVND (reference sequence). The CDR3 spells CASSIGLAAGELFF. The CDR3 DNA is TGTGCCAGTAGTATTGGACTAGCGGCTGGGGAGCTGTTTTTT.

V usage is TRBV5-8 and J usage is TRBJ2-7; a possible D gene is TRBD2 (5 bases). CDR1 and CDR2 (germline): SGHTS, YDEGEE. This CDR3 is 15 amino acids long. V lost 0 bases to trimming and J lost 6 bases, with 16 bases between them. CDR3 DNA: TGTGCCAGCAGCTTGGCGGTTCGGGAAATGACCGAGCAGTACTTC. Protein sequence: CASSLAVREMTEQYF.

The rearrangement links TRBV7-2 to TRBJ2-1; either TRBD1 or TRBD2 may fit D (6 bases each). This CDR3 has 15 residues. Germline assignment: CDR1 SGHTA and CDR2 FQGNSA. V was pared by 1 base and J by 6 bases, with 13 bases between. This chain's CDR3 is CASSLGPPGANEQFF. The CDR3 nucleotides read TGTGCCAGCAGCTTAGGGCCCCCGGGGGCCAATGAGCAGTTCTTC.

The chain joins TRBV7-9 to TRBJ2-1; 11 bases are a match to TRBD2. The ends lost 6 bases at V and 12 bases at J; junction bases unmatched: 22. Germline assignment: CDR1 SEHNR and CDR2 FQNEAQ (reference sequence). The CDR3 is made up of 18 amino acids. CDR3 sequence (DNA): TGTGCCAGCAGTCCCCCCGCCCGGCTAGCGGGAGGAACGGGTCTGCAGTTCTTC. Translated: CASSPPARLAGGTGLQFF.

This chain joins TRBV7-9 and TRBJ1-3; perhaps TRBD1 as D (5 bases). CDR3 size: 14 residues. CDR1 is SEHNR and CDR2 is FQNEAQ in the germline V gene (reference sequence). The V gene lost 3 bases and the J gene lost 8 bases, with 14 bases spanning the gap. CDR3 residues: CASSFFLGVDTIYF. The CDR3 coding sequence is TGTGCCAGCAGCTTTTTTTTGGGGGTTGACACCATATATTTT.

The chain recombines TRBV11-3 with TRBJ2-1; D ambiguous. The germline gives CDR1 SGHNT, CDR2 YENEEA. The V end was cut by 8 bases, the J end by 6 bases, with 14 bases between. The CDR3 runs to 13 residues. The CDR3 nucleotides read TGTGCCAGCGGTCGCGCGTCAGGCAATGAGCAGTTCTTC. Protein product: CASGRASGNEQFF.

This rearrangement joins TRBV7-9 to TRBJ2-2; perhaps TRBD2 as D (6 bases). The germline CDR1 and CDR2 sequences are SEHNR and FQNEAQ (reference sequence). The CDR3 is made up of 14 amino acids. The V end lost 8 bases, the J end lost 0 bases, and 10 bases lay between the germline ends. CDR3: CASAGITNTGELFF. For the CDR3, the DNA is TGTGCCAGCGCGGGAATTACGAACACCGGGGAGCTGTTTTTT.

The chain has TRBV6-5 and TRBJ2-2; 8 bases align to TRBD2. Trimming took 4 bases from V and 6 from J; bases not matched to a gene: 7. Per germline, CDR1 MNHEY and CDR2 SVGAGI. The CDR3 runs 15 residues. The CDR3 nucleotides are TGTGCCAGCAGTTGGCAAGCGGGAGTCCCCGGGGAGCTGTTTTTT. This translates into CASSWQAGVPGELFF.

The genes are TRBV4-3 and TRBJ2-7; 12 bases agree with TRBD2. Losses at the gene ends were 0 bases for V and 3 bases for J; bases not matched to a gene: 15. The CDR3 consists of 20 residues. Germline V gene lookup returns CDR1 LGHNA and CDR2 YSLEER. DNA of the CDR3: TGCGCCAGCAGCCAAGATTTCGGGGCGGGTTGGGGACTAGCGGGCTACGAGCAGTACTTC. It encodes CASSQDFGAGWGLAGYEQYF.

The chain links TRBV20-1 to TRBJ2-7; D assignment may be TRBD1 or TRBD2 (5 bases each). The CDR3 extends over 9 amino acids. The V gene's germline CDR1 is DFQATT and CDR2 SNEGSKA (reference sequence). The CDR3 sequence is CGGPYEQYF. The CDR3, as DNA: TGCGGGGGACCTTACGAGCAGTACTTC.

The rearrangement joins TRBV7-2 to TRBJ2-7; 10 nucleotides align to TRBD2. This CDR3 has 14 amino acids. Trimming took 3 bases from V and 1 from J; bases not matched to a gene: 0. Germline V gives CDR1 SGHTA, CDR2 FQGNSA. CDR3 amino acids: CASSFSGRSYEQYF. The CDR3 DNA reads as TGTGCCAGCAGCTTTAGCGGGAGGTCCTACGAGCAGTACTTC.

This chain links TRBV6-5 with TRBJ1-3; TRBD1 aligns across 7 bases. The V gene's germline CDR1 is MNHEY and CDR2 SVGAGI. This CDR3 has 15 amino acids. The V gene end was trimmed by 4 bases and the J gene end by 2 bases; junction bases not matched to a gene: 5. The CDR3 DNA is TGTGCCAGCAGTTTAACAGGGGAAGCTGGAAACACCATATATTTT. Encoded protein: CASSLTGEAGNTIYF.

The chain carries TRBV7-6 and TRBJ2-7, with no clear D. CDR1 SGHVS and CDR2 FNYEAQ come from the germline V gene. Trimming stripped 10 bases from V and 6 bases from J, with 13 bases between. This CDR3 spans 11 amino acids. DNA of the CDR3: TGTGCCACCTCGGGTTATGGCGAGCAGTACTTC. Residues: CATSGYGEQYF. The variable domain in full, with the rest retrieved from reference TRBV7-6 and TRBJ2-7, is GAGVSQSPRYKVTKRGQDVALRCDPISGHVSLYWYRQALGQGPEFLTYFNYEAQQDKSGLPNDRFSAERPEGSISTLTIQRTEQRDSAMYRCATSGYGEQYFGPGTRLTVT.

The DNA for the CDR3 is TGTGCCAGCAGCCCCCCGGGAGGGAGGGGATACGAGCAGTACTTC. Its translation is CASSPPGGRGYEQYF. The rearrangement links TRBV5-6 to TRBJ2-7; 8 nucleotides agree with TRBD2. The ends lost 4 bases at V and 4 bases at J; junction bases unmatched: 10. The CDR3 sequence is 15 residues long. Germline V gene sequence: CDR1 SGHDT, CDR2 YYEEEE.

This chain links TRBV5-4 with TRBJ2-7; perhaps TRBD2 as D (6 bases). The CDR3 loop spans 12 amino acids. The V gene lost 2 bases and the J gene lost 6 bases, with 9 bases spanning the gap. Germline V gene sequence: CDR1 SGHNT, CDR2 YYREEE (reference sequence). The chain's CDR3 is CASSLGLTEQYF. The CDR3 DNA is TGTGCCAGCAGCTTAGGACTAACCGAGCAGTACTTC.